This record concerns one TCR beta chain sequence. This entry is derived from a study of blood T cell repertoires in COVID-19. V gave up 5 bases and J gave up 6 bases; unmatched junction bases: 9. Looked up from germline, CDR1 is SGHRS and CDR2 is YFSETQ. CDR3 length: 16 residues. Here immunoSEQ multiplex PCR was the method, and the copy in TCRdb shows in-frame clones only, minus some. In the table there are tens of thousands of clones, roughly four fifths of which are singletons. The receptor was derived from a man aged 55 to 70 with acute or convalescent COVID-19. The sample comprised peripheral blood. The chain uses TRBV5-1 and TRBJ2-1; 12 bases are shared with TRBD2. The CDR3 nucleotides read TGCGCCAGCAGACAACCGGGACTAGCGGGTAGCAATGAGCAGTTCTTC. It encodes CASRQPGLAGSNEQFF.